The present T cell receptor beta chain was sequenced within a study of graft-versus-host responses after intestinal transplantation. Study-wide results and caveats: High graft-versus-host to host-versus-graft T cell clonal ratios marked allografts of patients with graft-donor macrochimerism. Declining HvG levels early post-transplant were linked to peak circulating GvH clone levels. Recipient marrow harbored GvH clones, some of which surfaced first in ileum or blood.

Produced via immunoSEQ multiplex PCR; TCRdb's table is partial and in-frame only. Of tens of thousands of clones in the sample, approximately 89% were seen once. This CDR3 is built from 13 residues. CDR1 is MDHEN, CDR2 SYDVKM, per germline. J was trimmed by 4 bases and V by 6 bases; bases with no gene match: 5. On this clone itself: No antigen is known for it.

The TCR comes from a human donor who was the organ donor for an intestinal transplant. This chain links TRBV28 with TRBJ2-5, with TRBD1 identical over 7 bases. Sequences were derived from unstimulated CD4+ T cells sorted from spleen or lymph node cells, sampled before transplant. In DNA, the CDR3 is TGTGCCAGCAGCTCGGGACAGTCAGAGACCCAGTACTTC. This gives the protein CASSSGQSETQYF.